These T cell receptor beta chains were read from a single sample in a study of blood T cell repertoires in COVID-19. Only in-frame clones appear in the TCRdb table, and some are missing; sequencing was by immunoSEQ multiplex PCR. The data show around 190,000 clones, 75% to 85% seen once. The sample comprised peripheral blood. These receptors were obtained from a human donor in a cohort sampled during active COVID-19. Each CDR3 is given with its conserved first and last residue. A D gene is named only where the DNA matches it firmly. Some rows have no size entry. The others give once, few or many, or a class for an expanded clone.

clone_size,v_call,d_call,j_call,cdr3_aa,cdr3_nt
-,TRBV19,TRBD1,TRBJ1-2,CASSWTGTGANYGYTF,TGTGCCAGTAGTTGGACAGGGACGGGGGCTAACTATGGCTACACCTTC
few,TRBV20-1,TRBD1,TRBJ2-7,CSQGASYEQYF,TGCAGCCAGGGGGCCTCCTACGAGCAGTACTTC
-,TRBV18,-,TRBJ1-2,CASSPPSAPGHSFYGYTF,TGTGCCAGCTCACCACCGTCAGCCCCGGGACATTCCTTCTATGGCTACACCTTC
-,TRBV3-1/TRBV3-2,-,TRBJ2-7,CASSQEWRGYEQYF,TGTGCCAGCAGCCAAGAGTGGAGGGGTTACGAGCAGTACTTC
-,TRBV28,-,TRBJ1-2,CASTLTVGYGYTF,TGTGCCAGCACCCTGACAGTAGGCTATGGCTACACCTTC
-,TRBV2,-,TRBJ1-6,CASRAGTPNNSPLHF,TGTGCCAGCAGAGCCGGGACTCCTAATAATTCACCCCTCCACTTT
-,TRBV6-5,TRBD1,TRBJ2-7,CASNYRGEAYEQYF,TGTGCCAGCAACTACAGGGGGGAAGCCTACGAGCAGTACTTC
-,TRBV7-2,TRBD2,TRBJ2-1,CASSLDLAGSIDEQFF,TGTGCCAGCAGCTTAGACCTAGCGGGGAGTATCGATGAGCAGTTCTTC
-,TRBV5-6,TRBD1,TRBJ2-3,CASSSPGQGVSDTQYF,TGTGCCAGCAGCTCCCCTGGACAGGGGGTTTCAGATACGCAGTATTTT
-,TRBV6-5,-,TRBJ2-1,CARGVGNEQFF,TGTGCCAGAGGGGTGGGGAATGAGCAGTTCTTC
once,TRBV6-1,-,TRBJ2-7,CASSDGRWVGVSYEQYF,TGTGCCAGCAGTGATGGCCGTTGGGTCGGGGTCTCCTACGAGCAGTACTTC
-,TRBV2,TRBD2,TRBJ2-3,CASRGTSGFTDTQYF,TGTGCCAGCAGGGGGACTAGCGGGTTCACAGATACGCAGTATTTT
-,TRBV11-3,TRBD2,TRBJ2-2,CASSPLAGAGELFF,TGTGCCAGCAGCCCCCTCGCGGGGGCCGGGGAGCTGTTTTTT
few,TRBV7-9,-,TRBJ1-4,CASSFTHLTTNEKLFF,TGTGCCAGCAGCTTCACCCACCTAACAACTAATGAAAAACTGTTTTTT